The 24 T cell receptor beta chains in this list originate from one sample, sequenced in a study of blood T cell repertoires in COVID-19. Measured with immunoSEQ multiplex PCR; TCRdb has only the in-frame clones, and not every one. The sample has 400,000 to 450,000 clones, 80% to 90% seen once. Sequencing used PBMCs or T cells enriched from blood (not recorded which). Receptors originate from a man aged 30 to 39 who had recovered from COVID-19.

Only one count was recorded for this clone. The J gene is TRBJ2-7, the V gene TRBV6-5; TRBD2 is a possible D gene (6 bases). Germline CDR1 reads MNHEY; CDR2 reads SVGAGI. Trimming removed 6 bases at V and 6 bases at J, with 9 bases between. The CDR3 runs 11 residues. CDR3 nucleotide sequence: TGTGCCAGCAGCGGGGGTTTCGAGCAGTACTTC. This encodes CASSGGFEQYF.

This clone was observed a single time. The V gene is TRBV4-1, the J gene TRBJ2-1, with 11 bases identical to TRBD2. Germline CDR1 and CDR2: MGHRA and YSYEKL. This CDR3 has 16 amino acids. V shed 6 bases and J 3 bases; nucleotides not matched to a gene: 7. CDR3 protein: CASRRTGTSGYNEQFF. Here the CDR3 DNA reads TGCGCCAGCAGGAGGACCGGGACTAGCGGCTACAATGAGCAGTTCTTC.

V usage is TRBV18 and J usage is TRBJ1-3; the match to TRBD1 covers 9 bases. The CDR3 consists of 13 residues. The germline gives CDR1 KGHSH, CDR2 LQKENI. V shed 6 bases and J 7 bases; nucleotides not matched to a gene: 4. This CDR3 is CASSRTGANTIYF. CDR3 nucleotides: TGTGCCAGCTCCAGGACAGGGGCGAACACCATATATTTT.

The V gene is TRBV19, the J gene TRBJ2-7; TRBD1 agrees at 9 bases. CDR3 length: 13 residues. CDR1 LNHDA and CDR2 SQIVND come from the germline V gene (reference sequence). V trimming: 5 bases; J trimming: 5 bases; junction bases outside the gene matches: 4. CDR3 in DNA: TGTGCCAGTAGTTCGGACAGGGGACACGAGCAGTACTTC. Translated: CASSSDRGHEQYF. Complete variable domain (other parts from reference TRBV19 and TRBJ2-7): DGGITQSPKYLFRKEGQNVTLSCEQNLNHDAMYWYRQDPGQGLRLIYYSQIVNDFQKGDIAEGYSVSREKKESFPLTVTSAQKNPTAFYLCASSSDRGHEQYFGPGTRLTVT.

The rearrangement joins TRBV24-1 to TRBJ2-3; TRBD1 is a possible D gene (6 bases). Trimming cost V 7 bases and J 6 bases, with 10 bases left between them. This CDR3 region has 12 residues. Germline CDR1 reads KGHDR; CDR2 reads SFDVKD. Written as DNA, the CDR3 is TGTGCCACCAGCCCAGGGGAGGATACGCAGTATTTT. Amino acid sequence: CATSPGEDTQYF.

V usage is TRBV27 and J usage is TRBJ2-7; D possibly corresponds to TRBD1 (5 bases). In germline, CDR1 is MNHEY, CDR2 SMNVEV (reference sequence). Deletions cut 1 base from V and 3 bases from J, with 7 bases between. This CDR3 has 13 amino acids. CDR3 amino acids: CASSLLGDYEQYF. The DNA of the CDR3 is TGTGCCAGCAGTTTATTAGGGGACTACGAGCAGTACTTC.

The CDR3 DNA follows: TGTGCTAGTGGTAACAGGGTAAACACTGAAGCTTTCTTT. Its protein product is CASGNRVNTEAFF. The V gene is TRBV12-5, the J gene TRBJ1-1, with D possibly being TRBD1 (6 bases). The V end lost 5 bases, the J end lost 2 bases, and 9 bases lay between the germline ends. Germline loops: CDR1 LGHNT, CDR2 FRNRAP. This CDR3 spans 13 amino acids.

This sequence joins TRBV27 and TRBJ2-7, with 7 bases matching TRBD2. Trimming cost V 6 bases and J 5 bases; bases outside gene matches: 7. The CDR3 has 13 amino acids. Germline V gene sequence: CDR1 MNHEY, CDR2 SMNVEV (reference sequence). CDR3 bases: TGTGCCAGCAGCCTCACCGGGGGGAACGAGCAGTACTTC. This sequence encodes CASSLTGGNEQYF.

The V gene is TRBV6-5, the J gene TRBJ2-7, with 7 positions matching TRBD2. CDR3 length: 16 amino acids. Germline CDR1 reads MNHEY; CDR2 reads SVGAGI. Trimming at V came to 2 bases and at J to 4 bases, leaving 11 bases not matched to a gene. CDR3 protein: CASSYGQGRAGYEQYF. The CDR3 coding sequence is TGTGCCAGCAGTTACGGTCAAGGGAGGGCAGGATACGAGCAGTACTTC.

Of note for this clone: An end of the junction differs from the germline gene, which may be a read error. The V gene is TRBV7-7, the J gene TRBJ2-7; 8 positions agree with TRBD1. The CDR3 loop spans 15 amino acids. CDR1 is SSHAT and CDR2 is FNYEAQ in the germline V gene (reference sequence). CDR3: CASSFGQGISYEQYF. In DNA, the CDR3 is TGTGCTAGCAGCTTCGGACAGGGCATTTCGTACGAGCAGTACTTC.

The chain carries TRBV28 and TRBJ1-1; the D gene is possibly TRBD1 (5 bases). The CDR3 loop spans 17 amino acids. CDR1 and CDR2 (germline): MDHEN, SYDVKM. Trimming pared 1 base from V and 4 bases from J, leaving 19 bases between. The CDR3 reads CASSLLEGRNLGTEAFF. For the CDR3, the DNA is TGTGCCAGCAGTTTATTGGAGGGGCGTAACTTAGGCACTGAAGCTTTCTTT.

This clone has only one observation. The chain employs TRBV5-1 and TRBJ1-2; TRBD1 agrees at 9 bases. V was clipped by 3 bases and J by 4 bases; unmatched bases: 10. Germline CDR1 is SGHRS and CDR2 is YFSETQ. The CDR3 contains 16 residues. CDR3: CASSSQSRTGVYGYTF. CDR3 bases: TGCGCCAGCAGCTCCCAGTCCAGGACAGGGGTCTATGGCTACACCTTC. Together with reference TRBV5-1 and TRBJ1-2, the CDR3 gives the full variable domain: KAGVTQTPRYLIKTRGQQVTLSCSPISGHRSVSWYQQTPGQGLQFLFEYFSETQRNKGNFPGRFSGRQFSNSRSEMNVSTLELGDSALYLCASSSQSRTGVYGYTFGSGTRLTVV.

The chain employs TRBV2 and TRBJ2-1; 13 bases are a match to TRBD2. CDR1 and CDR2 from the germline V gene are SNHLY and FYNNEI. The CDR3 is 17 residues long. V lost 6 bases, J lost 8 bases, and 13 bases stayed unmatched. Here the CDR3 DNA reads TGTGCCAGCAGGATGACTAGCGGGAGGCTTCTTTCTCATGAGCAGTTCTTC. Protein sequence: CASRMTSGRLLSHEQFF.

This clone was seen only a few times. The V call is TRBV28, the J call TRBJ1-2; D is perhaps TRBD1 (6 bases). This CDR3 has 14 amino acids. Germline CDR1 reads MDHEN; CDR2 reads SYDVKM. Trimming took off 5 bases at V and 6 bases at J, with 16 bases between the two ends. The CDR3, as DNA: TGTGCCAGCAGTATACAGGGCCGATCTGATGGCTACACCTTC. Its translation: CASSIQGRSDGYTF.

The chain carries TRBV7-9 and TRBJ2-5, with a possible D match to TRBD1 (6 bases). Between the trimmed V and J ends, which lost 4 bases and 4 bases, there was a span of 16 bases. Germline loops: CDR1 SEHNR, CDR2 FQNEAQ (reference sequence). The CDR3 loop spans 15 amino acids. The CDR3 is CASSSLGAGAETQYF. In DNA, the CDR3 is TGTGCCAGCAGCTCCCTTGGGGCAGGGGCAGAGACCCAGTACTTC.

The chain joins TRBV10-2 to TRBJ2-1, with no clear D. Germline V gives CDR1 WSHSY, CDR2 SAAADI. V shed 7 bases and J shed 4 bases, with 11 bases lying between them. The CDR3 has 13 amino acids. The CDR3 coding sequence is TGCGCCAGCACATCGACTTGGTACAATGAGCAGTTCTTC. It encodes CASTSTWYNEQFF.

The gene calls are TRBV10-3 and TRBJ1-2; a possible D gene is TRBD1 (6 bases). Looked up from germline, CDR1 is ENHRY and CDR2 is SYGVKD. This CDR3 has 14 amino acids. V lost 4 bases, J lost 4 bases, and 13 bases lay in between. This CDR3 reads CAISAGQLIYGYTF. DNA for the CDR3: TGTGCCATCAGTGCTGGACAGCTTATCTATGGCTACACCTTC.

V gene TRBV5-5 combines with J gene TRBJ1-5; a possible D gene is TRBD1 (5 bases). This CDR3 is built from 17 residues. CDR1 and CDR2 (germline): SGHKS, YYEKEE (reference sequence). V lost 2 bases to trimming and J lost 6 bases, with 21 bases between them. CDR3 DNA: TGTGCCAGCAGCTTTGGTAGGGCCAGGGCGGAATCTCAGCCCCAGCATTTT. Protein sequence: CASSFGRARAESQPQHF. Drawing the rest from reference TRBV5-5 and TRBJ1-5, the complete variable domain is DAGVTQSPTHLIKTRGQQVTLRCSPISGHKSVSWYQQVLGQGPQFIFQYYEKEERGRGNFPDRFSARQFPNYSSELNVNALLLGDSALYLCASSFGRARAESQPQHFGDGTRLSIL.

A single count supports this clone. The CDR3 DNA reads TGCGCCAGCAGCTTGGGGGGGCTCTATGGCTACACCTTC. Its protein product is CASSLGGLYGYTF. The chain has TRBV4-1 and TRBJ1-2; tentatively, D is TRBD1 (6 bases). Per germline, CDR1 MGHRA and CDR2 YSYEKL. CDR3 length: 13 amino acids. V was shortened by 5 bases and J by 4 bases, with 11 bases between the two germline ends.

This rearrangement joins TRBV5-8 to TRBJ1-2; D is ambiguous. The V and J ends lost 4 bases and 5 bases respectively, with 15 bases between them. Germline CDR1 SGHTS, CDR2 YDEGEE. CDR3 size: 14 residues. CDR3 amino acids: CASSQNENGYGYTF. The CDR3 DNA reads TGTGCCAGCAGCCAAAACGAAAACGGGTATGGCTACACCTTC.

V gene TRBV6-1 combines with J gene TRBJ2-3; D might be TRBD1 (5 bases). The CDR3 spans 17 residues. V lost 0 bases to trimming and J lost 1 base, with 14 bases between them. Germline V gives CDR1 MNHNS, CDR2 SASEGT. The DNA of the CDR3 is TGTGCCAGCAGTGAAGCGCACAAGGGGCTGGGCACAGATACGCAGTATTTT. This codes for CASSEAHKGLGTDTQYF.

This rearrangement joins TRBV19 to TRBJ1-1; D gene unclear. CDR3 length equals 13 residues. V lost 3 bases, J lost 0 bases, and 5 bases lay in between. Per germline, CDR1 LNHDA and CDR2 SQIVND (reference sequence). The CDR3 DNA reads as TGTGCCAGTAGTATTGGAGTGAACACTGAAGCTTTCTTT. This translates into CASSIGVNTEAFF.

This chain links TRBV7-2 with TRBJ2-7; TRBD1 aligns across 10 bases. The V gene's germline CDR1 is SGHTA and CDR2 FQGNSA. The CDR3 runs 19 residues. V lost 5 bases and J lost 2; bases outside the gene matches: 18. The CDR3 DNA reads TGTGCCAGCAGCGCCCCCGGGGACAGGGGACCCGGGAGTACCTACGAGCAGTACTTC. Encoded protein: CASSAPGDRGPGSTYEQYF.

The rearrangement uses TRBV5-1 and TRBJ2-6, with D possibly being TRBD2 (5 bases). CDR3 size: 17 residues. The germline V gene encodes CDR1 SGHRS and CDR2 YFSETQ. With 1 base removed from V and 0 bases from J, the gap between germline ends came to 11 bases. For the CDR3, the DNA is TGCGCCAGCAGCTTGCGGGAAGAACTCTCTGGGGCCAACGTCCTGACTTTC. It yields the protein CASSLREELSGANVLTF.